This is a list of T cell receptor beta chains from one sample in a study. TCRdb independently ran MiXCR on the 5' RACE reads; one entry per CDR3 protein. The sample contains around 9,000 distinct CDR3 sequences, approximately 50% of which appear only once. The specimen was Tregs sorted from a lymph node. These receptor sequences come from a female donor with breast cancer. The CDR3 runs from the conserved cysteine through the conserved F or W. A D gene is named only where the DNA matches it firmly. Size values are once, few and many counts, or a class for expanded clones, and some rows have none.

size	J	D	V	DNA	CDR3
.	TRBJ2-3	.	TRBV25-1	TGTGCCAGCAGTCCCTCCATTTTGGATACGCAGTATTTT	CASSPSILDTQYF
.	TRBJ2-5	.	TRBV29-1	TGCAGCGTTAGAGAGACCCAGTACTTC	CSVRETQYF
.	TRBJ1-2	.	TRBV20-1	TGCAGTGCTAGAGATTCGGGGGCAGGCTATGGCTACACCTTC	CSARDSGAGYGYTF
.	TRBJ2-3	TRBD2	TRBV5-1	TGCGCCAGCAGCCCAAGGACTAGCGGCACAGATACGCAGTATTTT	CASSPRTSGTDTQYF
.	TRBJ2-6	.	TRBV5-1	TGCGCCAGCAGCTTGGAAGCTTACGGTAGGCGGGCCTCTGGGGCCAACGTCCTGACTTTC	CASSLEAYGRRASGANVLTF
.	TRBJ1-5	.	TRBV2	TGTGCCAGCAGTGAATTTTGGGGCAATCAGCCCCAGCATTTT	CASSEFWGNQPQHF
.	TRBJ2-1	TRBD2	TRBV4-3	TGCGCCAGCAGCCACCTAGCGGGGGCGTACAATGAGCAGTTCTTC	CASSHLAGAYNEQFF
.	TRBJ1-2	TRBD1	TRBV20-1	TGCAGTGCCCTCAGACAGGGCCCCTATGGCTACACCTTC	CSALRQGPYGYTF
.	TRBJ1-1	.	TRBV6-4	TGTGCCAGCAGTGACTCTTCAGACAGTCAAGCTTTCTTT	CASSDSSDSQAFF
once	TRBJ2-2	TRBD1	TRBV12-3/TRBV12-4	TGTGCCAGCAGTTTAAAGGCGACAGGGTTGGGCACCGGGGAGCTGTTTTTT	CASSLKATGLGTGELFF
few	TRBJ2-2	.	TRBV11-1	TGTGCCAGCAGCTTCCGGGGTACCGGGGAGCTGTTTTTT	CASSFRGTGELFF
few	TRBJ1-1	.	TRBV7-9	TGTGCCAGCAGCTTACCGGGGCAGGAGCAAGCTTTCTTT	CASSLPGQEQAFF
.	TRBJ2-5	TRBD1	TRBV7-9	TGTGCCAGCAGCTTATTCGGGGACAGAGAAGTCCAAGAGACCCAGTACTTC	CASSLFGDREVQETQYF
.	TRBJ1-4	.	TRBV6-5	TGTGCCAGCAGCTTGGCCACCTTTGATGAAAAACTGTTTTTT	CASSLATFDEKLFF
.	TRBJ2-3	TRBD2	TRBV6-1	TGTGCCAGCAGTCTTCGGACTAGCGGGAGGGTGACGCAGTATTTT	CASSLRTSGRVTQYF
.	TRBJ2-5	.	TRBV12-3/TRBV12-4	TGTGCCAGCAGTCCTCGAGGTATCCTTCTAAAGACCCAGTACTTC	CASSPRGILLKTQYF
.	TRBJ2-5	.	TRBV7-6	TGTGCCAGCAGCTTAGTGATTCGGGAGACCCAGTACTTC	CASSLVIRETQYF